This TCR beta chain appears in the sequencing data of a study of blood T cells in healthy people across ages. With a J-beta primer mix and a sample-barcoded 5' primer, a second PCR ran about 7 to 11 cycles. TCRdb independently ran MiXCR on the 5' RACE reads; one entry per CDR3 protein. The repertoire includes about 970,000 distinct CDR3 sequences, roughly 51% of them detected once, and roughly 23% sits in the top ten. The CDR3 is made up of 13 amino acids. Losses at the gene ends were 4 bases for V and 11 bases for J; bases not matched to a gene: 7. Germline V lookup: CDR1 SQVTM, CDR2 ANQGSEA. All donors came from Russia, were Caucasian and healthy, and spanned ages roughly 6 to 95. At least 6.5 million PBMCs were isolated per sample.

Sequences were obtained from blood. The receptor was isolated from an older woman in good health. V usage is TRBV29-1 and J usage is TRBJ2-5, with 13 positions matching TRBD2. The CDR3: CSVAPGLAGSQYF. As DNA, the CDR3 is TGCAGCGTTGCCCCGGGACTAGCGGGGAGTCAGTACTTC.